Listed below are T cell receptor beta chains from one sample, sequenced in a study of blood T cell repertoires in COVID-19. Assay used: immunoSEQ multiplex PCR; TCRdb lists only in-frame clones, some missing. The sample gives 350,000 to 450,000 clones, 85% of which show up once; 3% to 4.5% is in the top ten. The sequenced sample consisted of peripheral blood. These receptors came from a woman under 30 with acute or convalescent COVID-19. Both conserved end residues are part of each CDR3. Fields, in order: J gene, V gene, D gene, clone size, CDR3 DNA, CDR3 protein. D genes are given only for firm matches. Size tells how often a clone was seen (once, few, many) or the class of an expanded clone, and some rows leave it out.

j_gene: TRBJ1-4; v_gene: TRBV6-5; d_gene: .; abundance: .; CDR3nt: TGTGCCAGCACTTACTTGGGTAGCGAAAAACTGTTTTTT; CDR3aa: CASTYLGSEKLFF
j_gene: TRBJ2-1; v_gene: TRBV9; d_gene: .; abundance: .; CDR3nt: TGTGCCAGCAGCGCCCTCAAGGGGCTGTCCTACAATGAGCAGTTCTTC; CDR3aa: CASSALKGLSYNEQFF
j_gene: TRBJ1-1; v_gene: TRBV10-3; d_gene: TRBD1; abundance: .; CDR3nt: TGTGCCATACAGGGACAGGGGATCACTGAAGCTTTCTTT; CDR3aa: CAIQGQGITEAFF
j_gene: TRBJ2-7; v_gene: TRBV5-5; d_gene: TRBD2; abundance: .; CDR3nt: TGTGCCAGCAGCTTGGGCCCAGGGCTAGCGGAGACCTACGAGCAGTACTTC; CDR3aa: CASSLGPGLAETYEQYF
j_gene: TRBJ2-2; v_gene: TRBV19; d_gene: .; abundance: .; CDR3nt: TGTGCCAGTAGGAGTCGGTACACCGGGGAGCTGTTTTTT; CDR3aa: CASRSRYTGELFF
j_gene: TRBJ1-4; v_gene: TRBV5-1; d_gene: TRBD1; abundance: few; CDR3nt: TGCGCCAGCAGCTCTTACACAGGGGGCGATGAAAAACTGTTTTTT; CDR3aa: CASSSYTGGDEKLFF
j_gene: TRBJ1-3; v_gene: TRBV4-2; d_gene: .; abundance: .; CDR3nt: TGTGCCAGCAGCCAAGACGGAGAAGCCTTGGGAAACACCATATATTTT; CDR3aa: CASSQDGEALGNTIYF
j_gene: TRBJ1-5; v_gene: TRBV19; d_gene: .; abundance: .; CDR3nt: TGTGCCAGTAGTATAGACGCGGGGTCCAATCAGCCCCAGCATTTT; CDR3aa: CASSIDAGSNQPQHF
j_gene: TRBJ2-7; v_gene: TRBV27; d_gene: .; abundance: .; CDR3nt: TGTGCCAGCAGTTTAAGCAGCGGGTTGACTAGCTCCTACGAGCAGTACTTC; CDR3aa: CASSLSSGLTSSYEQYF
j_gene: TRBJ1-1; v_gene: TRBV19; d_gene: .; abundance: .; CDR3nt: TGTGCCAGCCAACCCCGGGAGAGGAACACTGAAGCTTTCTTT; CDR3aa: CASQPRERNTEAFF
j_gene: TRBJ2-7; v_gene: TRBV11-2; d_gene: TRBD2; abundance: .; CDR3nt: TGTGCCAGCAGCTTCTCGACTAGCGGATCCTACGAGCAGTACTTC; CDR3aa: CASSFSTSGSYEQYF
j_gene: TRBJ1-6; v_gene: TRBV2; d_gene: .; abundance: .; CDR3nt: TGTGCCAGCAGTCCAAACCGGGGGTCGGATTCACCCCTCCACTTT; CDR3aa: CASSPNRGSDSPLHF
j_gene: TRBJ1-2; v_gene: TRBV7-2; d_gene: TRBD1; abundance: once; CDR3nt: TGTGCCAGCAGCTTAGGCCCATATGGACAGGGTGACGGCTACACCTTC; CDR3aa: CASSLGPYGQGDGYTF
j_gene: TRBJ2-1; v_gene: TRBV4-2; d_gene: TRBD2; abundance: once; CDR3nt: TGTGCCAGCAGCCAGAGACTAGCCAATGAGCAGTTCTTC; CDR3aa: CASSQRLANEQFF
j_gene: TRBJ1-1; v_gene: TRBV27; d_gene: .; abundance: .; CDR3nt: TGTGCCAGCAGTCGGGTTGCGAACACTGAAGCTTTCTTT; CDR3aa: CASSRVANTEAFF
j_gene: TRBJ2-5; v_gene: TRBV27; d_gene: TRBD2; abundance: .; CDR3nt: TGTGCCAGCAGTTTATCTACCGCTAGCGGGAGGATTATAGAGACCCAGTACTTC; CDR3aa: CASSLSTASGRIIETQYF
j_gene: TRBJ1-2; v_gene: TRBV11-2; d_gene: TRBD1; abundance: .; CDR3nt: TGTGCCAGCAGCTTAGATCTTGAGACAGGGGGGTATGGCTACACCTTC; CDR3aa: CASSLDLETGGYGYTF
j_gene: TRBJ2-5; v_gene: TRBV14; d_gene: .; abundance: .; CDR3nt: TGTGCCAGCAGCTGGGGACTAGAGACCCAGTACTTC; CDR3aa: CASSWGLETQYF
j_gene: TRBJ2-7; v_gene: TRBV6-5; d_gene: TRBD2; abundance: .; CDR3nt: TGTGCCAGCGGGAGACTAGCGGGATTCTACGAGCAGTACTTC; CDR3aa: CASGRLAGFYEQYF
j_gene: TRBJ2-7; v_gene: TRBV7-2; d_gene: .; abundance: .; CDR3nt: TGTGCCAGCAGACCCGAGGGGGTAACGTACGAGCAGTACTTC; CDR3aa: CASRPEGVTYEQYF
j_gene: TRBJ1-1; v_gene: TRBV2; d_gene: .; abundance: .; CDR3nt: TGTGCCAGCAGGGAACGGACAGAGAACACTGAAGCTTTCTTT; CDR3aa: CASRERTENTEAFF
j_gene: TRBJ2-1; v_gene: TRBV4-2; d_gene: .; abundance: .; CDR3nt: TGTGCCAGCAGCCCCTCTGAGAGGGTTTACAATGAGCAGTTCTTC; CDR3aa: CASSPSERVYNEQFF
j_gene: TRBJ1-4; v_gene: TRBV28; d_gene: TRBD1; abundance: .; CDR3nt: TGTGCCAGCAGTGCCGGGACAGGGGGGATCAATGAAAAACTGTTTTTT; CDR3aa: CASSAGTGGINEKLFF
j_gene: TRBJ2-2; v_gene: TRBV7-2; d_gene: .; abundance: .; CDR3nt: TGTGCCAGCAGCTTATTGGGACAAGGCACCGGGGAGCTGTTTTTT; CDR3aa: CASSLLGQGTGELFF